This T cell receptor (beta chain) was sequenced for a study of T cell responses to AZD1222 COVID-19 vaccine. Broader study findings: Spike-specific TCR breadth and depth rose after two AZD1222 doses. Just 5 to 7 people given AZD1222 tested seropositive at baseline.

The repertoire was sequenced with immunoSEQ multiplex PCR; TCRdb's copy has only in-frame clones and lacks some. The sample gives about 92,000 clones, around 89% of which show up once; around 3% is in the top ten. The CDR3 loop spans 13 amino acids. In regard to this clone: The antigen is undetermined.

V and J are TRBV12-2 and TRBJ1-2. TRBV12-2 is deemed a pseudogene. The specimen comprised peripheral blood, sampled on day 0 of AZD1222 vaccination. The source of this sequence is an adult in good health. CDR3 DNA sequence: TGTGCAAGTCGCTTAGGGGGAACCTATGGCTACACCTTC. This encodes CASRLGGTYGYTF.